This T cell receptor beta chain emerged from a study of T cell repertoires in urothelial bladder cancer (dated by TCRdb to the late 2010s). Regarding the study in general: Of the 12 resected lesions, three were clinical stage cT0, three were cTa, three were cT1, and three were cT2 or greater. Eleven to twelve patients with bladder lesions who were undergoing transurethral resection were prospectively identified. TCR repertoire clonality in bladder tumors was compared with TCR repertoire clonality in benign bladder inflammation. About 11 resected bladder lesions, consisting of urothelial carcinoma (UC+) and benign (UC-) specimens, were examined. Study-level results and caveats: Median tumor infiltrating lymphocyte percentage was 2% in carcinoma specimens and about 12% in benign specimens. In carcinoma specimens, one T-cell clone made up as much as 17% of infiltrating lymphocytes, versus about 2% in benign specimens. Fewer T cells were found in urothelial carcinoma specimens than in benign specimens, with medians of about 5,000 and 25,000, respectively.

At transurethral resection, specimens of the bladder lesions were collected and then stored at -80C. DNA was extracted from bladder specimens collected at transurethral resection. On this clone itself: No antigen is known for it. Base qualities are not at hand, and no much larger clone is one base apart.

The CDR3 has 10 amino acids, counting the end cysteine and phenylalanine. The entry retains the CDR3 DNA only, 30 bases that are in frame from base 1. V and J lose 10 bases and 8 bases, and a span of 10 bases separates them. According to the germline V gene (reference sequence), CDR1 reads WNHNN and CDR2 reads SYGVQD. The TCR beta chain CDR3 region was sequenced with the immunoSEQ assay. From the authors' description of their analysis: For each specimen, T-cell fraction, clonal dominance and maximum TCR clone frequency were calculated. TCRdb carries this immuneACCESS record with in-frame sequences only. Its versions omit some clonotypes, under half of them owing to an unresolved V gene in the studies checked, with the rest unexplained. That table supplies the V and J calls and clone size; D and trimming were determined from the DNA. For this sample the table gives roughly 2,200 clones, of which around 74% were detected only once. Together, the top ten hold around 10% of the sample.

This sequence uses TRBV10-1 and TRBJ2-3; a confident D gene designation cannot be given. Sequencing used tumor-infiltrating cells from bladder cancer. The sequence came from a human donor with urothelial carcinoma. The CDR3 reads CANFMGTQYF. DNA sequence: TGCGCCAACTTCATGGGTACGCAGTATTTT.